Sequencing of this T cell receptor (beta chain) was carried out in a study of cytomegalovirus exposure and HLA in healthy donors. PCR employed 60 Vbeta and 13 Jbeta primers. Measured with immunoSEQ multiplex PCR; TCRdb has only the in-frame clones, and not every one. Seen here are around 95,000 clones, less than 80% observed once, and the top ten hold 4.1%. The CDR3 runs 15 residues. Germline values: CDR1 LNHDA, CDR2 SQIVND (reference sequence). Unmatched junction bases numbered 14, after V lost 10 bases and J lost 3 bases. The TCR originated in a woman aged 40 to 49 in good health and CMV-seropositive. The sample comprised PBMCs. The chain has TRBV19 and TRBJ2-5, with 7 bases that match TRBD1. For the CDR3, the DNA is TGTGCCACCCCCGGGATACGGGACAGTGAAGAGACCCAGTACTTC. Its protein is CATPGIRDSEETQYF.